These 15 T cell receptor beta chains came from one sample sequenced in a study of T cell responses to AZD1222 COVID-19 vaccine (dated by TCRdb to the early 2020s). The protocol used for the library was the immunoSEQ multiplex PCR assay. What TCRdb holds here is the immuneACCESS table cut down to in-frame rearrangements. Part of the clones is not present; checked against another copy, under half of the missing clones reflect an unresolved V gene, and the others are unexplained. For this sample there are over 100,000 clones; approximately 89% appear just once. Together, the top ten hold about 8.7% of the sample. In light of the paper, this sample's time point label describes: baseline before first vaccination. The sequences come from peripheral blood, collected on day 0 of AZD1222 vaccination. The receptors were gathered from an adult in good health.

This clone was recorded only once. The chain is built from TRBV6-5 and TRBJ1-1, with D possibly matching TRBD1 (6 bases). V was shortened by 6 bases and J by 3 bases, with 17 bases between the two germline ends. The germline V gene has CDR1 MNHEY and CDR2 SVGAGI. The CDR3 consists of 15 residues. CDR3 region: CASSPGGYGHTEAFF. In DNA, the CDR3 is TGTGCCAGCAGCCCCGGGGGCTACGGGCACACTGAAGCTTTCTTT.

This chain links TRBV18 with TRBJ2-5; no reliable D call. The CDR3 is made up of 14 amino acids. Trimming cost V 3 bases and J 1 base, with 9 bases left between them. CDR1 is KGHSH, CDR2 LQKENI, per germline. The CDR3 DNA sequence: TGTGCCAGCTCACCGAGAAGGGCCCAAGAGACCCAGTACTTC. This codes for CASSPRRAQETQYF.

This clone has only one observation. The rearrangement links TRBV12-3 or TRBV12-4 to TRBJ1-1; TRBD1 aligns across 7 bases. J was trimmed by 4 bases and V by 5 bases; bases with no gene match: 4. The CDR3 extends over 13 amino acids. CDR3 sequence: CASSPQGFTEAFF. The CDR3, as DNA: TGTGCCAGCAGTCCACAGGGGTTCACTGAAGCTTTCTTT.

The genes are TRBV4-1 and TRBJ2-3; D is unclear. Per the germline V gene, CDR1 is MGHRA and CDR2 is YSYEKL. This CDR3 region has 12 residues. The V and J ends lost 0 bases and 6 bases respectively, with 4 bases between them. CDR3 sequence: CASSQDSDTQYF. As DNA, the CDR3 is TGCGCCAGCAGCCAAGATTCGGATACGCAGTATTTT.

The V call is TRBV4-1, the J call TRBJ1-2; possible D gene TRBD1, 6 bases. The CDR3 extends over 16 amino acids. With 0 bases removed from V and 8 bases from J, the gap between germline ends came to 19 bases. Germline lookup yields CDR1 MGHRA and CDR2 YSYEKL. The CDR3 region is CASSQEGASLSGGYTF. The CDR3 DNA follows: TGCGCCAGCAGCCAAGAGGGGGCCTCTCTGAGTGGGGGCTACACCTTC.

The chain's CDR3 is CASSKAGQGSVYEQYF. The CDR3 nucleotides are TGTGCCAGCAGCAAAGCAGGGCAGGGGTCCGTCTACGAGCAGTACTTC. The chain employs TRBV21-1 and TRBJ2-7; TRBD1, the D gene given by the table, was not confirmed from the DNA. TRBV21-1 is annotated as a pseudogene. The CDR3 consists of 16 residues.

The rearrangement joins TRBV12-3 or TRBV12-4 to TRBJ1-2; perhaps TRBD1 as D (5 bases). V dropped 10 bases and J dropped 5 bases, with 11 bases sitting between them. This CDR3 spans 11 amino acids. CDR3 protein: CATGLTYGYTF. The CDR3 DNA is TGTGCCACGGGACTCACGTATGGCTACACCTTC.

The V gene is TRBV27, the J gene TRBJ1-5, with a weak D call TRBD1 (6 bases). The V end was cut by 6 bases, the J end by 1 base, with 16 bases between. This CDR3 contains 16 residues. Germline assignment: CDR1 MNHEY and CDR2 SMNVEV (reference sequence). In nucleotides, the CDR3 is TGTGCCAGCAGAGATTTACAGGGTAGCAGCAATCAGCCCCAGCATTTT. The encoded protein is CASRDLQGSSNQPQHF.

V usage is TRBV7-2 and J usage is TRBJ1-1; perhaps TRBD1 as D (6 bases). The CDR3 length is 17 residues. Germline V gene lookup returns CDR1 SGHTA and CDR2 FQGNSA. V lost 1 base and J 3 bases, leaving 18 bases between the germline ends. The CDR3 nucleotides read TGTGCCAGCAGCTTAGTTAGTCGCGGGGGCGTAGACACTGAAGCTTTCTTT. Translated: CASSLVSRGGVDTEAFF.

The chain links TRBV7-2 to TRBJ1-3, with 7 bases identical to TRBD1. The V gene's germline CDR1 is SGHTA and CDR2 FQGNSA. V lost 2 bases and J lost 5; bases outside the gene matches: 3. The CDR3 sequence is 14 residues long. This CDR3 is CASSLQGGRNTIYF. CDR3 nucleotide sequence: TGTGCCAGCAGCTTACAGGGGGGAAGAAACACCATATATTTT.

The gene calls are TRBV29-1 and TRBJ1-6; perhaps TRBD1 as D (5 bases). The CDR3 covers 13 residues. Germline V gene data show CDR1 as SQVTM and CDR2 as ANQGSEA. Trimming pared 4 bases from V and 4 bases from J, leaving 8 bases between. In DNA, the CDR3 is TGCAGCGTTGGTGCAGGGTATAATTCACCCCTCCACTTT. It is translated as CSVGAGYNSPLHF.

The chain uses TRBV6-1 and TRBJ1-2; D not certain. The germline V gene has CDR1 MNHNS and CDR2 SASEGT. V was shortened by 2 bases and J by 2 bases, with 6 bases between the two germline ends. This CDR3 contains 13 residues. Written as DNA, the CDR3 is TGTGCCAGCAGTGAAACGGGGAACTATGGCTACACCTTC. This sequence encodes CASSETGNYGYTF.

The chain has TRBV4-2 and TRBJ2-3; 9 positions agree with TRBD2. V dropped 3 bases and J dropped 3; count of bases not matched to a gene: 10. CDR3 length: 17 amino acids. The germline CDR1 and CDR2 sequences are LGHNA and YNFKEQ. The CDR3 bases are TGTGCCAGCAGCCAGCAACGCGGGGGGGCTGGAACAGATACGCAGTATTTT. It translates to CASSQQRGGAGTDTQYF.

This chain links TRBV29-1 with TRBJ2-2; the D gene could be TRBD1 or TRBD2 (5 bases each). Germline loops: CDR1 SQVTM, CDR2 ANQGSEA. This CDR3 is built from 13 residues. Trimming took 2 bases from V and 7 from J, leaving 11 bases between them. Here the CDR3 reads CSVEKGRYGELFF. In DNA, the CDR3 is TGCAGCGTTGAAAAGGGGAGATACGGGGAGCTGTTTTTT.

The rearrangement links TRBV5-1 to TRBJ2-7; TRBD2 matches 9 bases. Germline lookup yields CDR1 SGHRS and CDR2 YFSETQ. This CDR3 spans 15 amino acids. V was pared by 5 bases and J by 7 bases, with 13 bases of the junction left unmatched. This chain's CDR3 is CASRSGIAGAEEQYF. The CDR3, as DNA: TGCGCCAGCAGATCTGGGATAGCGGGAGCGGAAGAGCAGTACTTC.